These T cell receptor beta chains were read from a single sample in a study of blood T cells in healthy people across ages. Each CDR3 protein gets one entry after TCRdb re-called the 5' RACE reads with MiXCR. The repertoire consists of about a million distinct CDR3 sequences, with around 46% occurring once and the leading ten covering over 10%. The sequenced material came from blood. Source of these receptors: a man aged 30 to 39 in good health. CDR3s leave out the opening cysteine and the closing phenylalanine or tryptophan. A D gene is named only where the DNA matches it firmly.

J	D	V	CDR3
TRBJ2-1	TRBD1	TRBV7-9	ASSLGGAGGHEQF
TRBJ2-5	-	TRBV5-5	ASSLGPGTQETQY
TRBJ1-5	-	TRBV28	ASSWDIEGNQPLH
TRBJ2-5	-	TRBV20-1	SARDKGVGTQY
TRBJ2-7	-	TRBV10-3	AISAQATSSYEQY
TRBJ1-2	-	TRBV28	ASSPSSRGANYGYT
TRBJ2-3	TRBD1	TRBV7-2	ASSLQQGVADTQY
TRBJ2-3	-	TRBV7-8	ASSLTVRTDTQY
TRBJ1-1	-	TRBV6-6	ASSYTTAGTEAF
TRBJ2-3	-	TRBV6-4	ASSEESWADTQY
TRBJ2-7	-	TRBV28	ASSPGVPATEQY
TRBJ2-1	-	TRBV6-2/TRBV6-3	ASSRQQSSYNEQF
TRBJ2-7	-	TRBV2	ASSERGASLYEQY
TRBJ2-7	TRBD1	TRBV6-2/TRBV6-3	ATKRPGQGASEQY
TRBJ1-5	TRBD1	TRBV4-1	ASSLDRNQPQH
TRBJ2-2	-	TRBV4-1	ASSQGVLPGRPSGELF
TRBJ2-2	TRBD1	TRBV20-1	SARGTGGIGGELF
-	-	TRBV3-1	ASSQADWGSDIQY
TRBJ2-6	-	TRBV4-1	ASSHVANSGANVLT
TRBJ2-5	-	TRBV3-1	ASSRGDQETQY
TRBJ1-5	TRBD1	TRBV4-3	ASSQDRMGQQH
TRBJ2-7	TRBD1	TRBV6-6	ASSYSPGQQSYEQY
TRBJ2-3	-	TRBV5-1	ATGQGNTDTQY
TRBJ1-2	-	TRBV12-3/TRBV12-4	ASSLVPGHGYT
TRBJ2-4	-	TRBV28	ASSQQRLPWEQY
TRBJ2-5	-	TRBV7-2	ASSLVWQGLETQY
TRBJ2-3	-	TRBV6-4	ASSDFEGITDTRY
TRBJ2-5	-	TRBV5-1	ASSLSGQGVIGTQY
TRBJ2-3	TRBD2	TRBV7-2	ASSIHGGGYSTDTQY
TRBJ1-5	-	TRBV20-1	SARDSREGNQPQH
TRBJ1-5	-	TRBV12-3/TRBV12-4	ASSLGAEGNQPQH
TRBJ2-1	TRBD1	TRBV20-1	SASRTGGAYNEQF
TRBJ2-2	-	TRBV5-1	ASSRYDSPATGELF